The 29 T cell receptor beta chains below were found in one sample sequenced in a study of CD8+ T cells in alopecia areata. Extracted from the samples, RNA was reverse transcribed into cDNA to serve as the sequencing template. Libraries were prepared by immunoSEQ multiplex PCR; TCRdb keeps only in-frame clonotypes and omits some of them. Seen here are 98,000 or so clones, almost 60% observed once, and the top ten hold 20% to 25%. The sample taken for sequencing was CD8+ T cells sorted from blood. These receptors originate from a human donor in good health.

V gene TRBV4-1 combines with J gene TRBJ2-1; no reliable D call. The CDR3 runs to 14 residues. The ends were cut back, 5 bases at V and 3 bases at J, with 11 bases in the middle. Germline loops: CDR1 MGHRA, CDR2 YSYEKL. The CDR3 loop reads CASSRTESYNEQFF. CDR3 bases: TGCGCCAGCAGCAGGACGGAGAGCTACAATGAGCAGTTCTTC.

The chain links TRBV4-2 to TRBJ2-5, with 11 positions matching TRBD2. The V gene end was trimmed by 0 bases and the J gene end by 2 bases; junction bases not matched to a gene: 5. Germline V lookup: CDR1 LGHNA, CDR2 YNFKEQ. CDR3 length: 17 residues. The CDR3 is CASSQDGASGGQETQYF. CDR3 nucleotide sequence: TGTGCCAGCAGCCAAGATGGGGCTAGCGGGGGGCAAGAGACCCAGTACTTC.

The chain is built from TRBV13 and TRBJ1-5; 10 positions match TRBD1. Germline V gene lookup returns CDR1 PRHDT and CDR2 FYEKMQ (reference sequence). This CDR3 contains 14 residues. Trimming cost V 5 bases and J 5 bases; bases outside gene matches: 3. CDR3 DNA: TGTGCCAGCAGCCTCGGGACAGGGGATCAGCCCCAGCATTTT. The encoded protein is CASSLGTGDQPQHF.

The V call is TRBV6-5, the J call TRBJ2-3, with TRBD1 as a possible D gene (6 bases). The CDR3 totals 15 residues. Germline V lookup: CDR1 MNHEY, CDR2 SVGAGI. V shed 6 bases and J shed 0 bases, with 13 bases lying between them. The CDR3 sequence is CASSQQTGSTDTQYF. The CDR3 bases are TGTGCCAGCAGCCAACAAACAGGGAGCACAGATACGCAGTATTTT.

The chain links TRBV4-1 to TRBJ2-5, with D uncertain. Trimming took off 8 bases at V and 1 base at J, with 8 bases between the two ends. CDR1 and CDR2 from the germline V gene are MGHRA and YSYEKL. The CDR3 covers 12 residues. The DNA for the CDR3 is TGCGCCAGCTCCGAGTCCCAAGAGACCCAGTACTTC. Translating it yields CASSESQETQYF.

This clone occurred a few times. The rearrangement uses TRBV27 and TRBJ2-3; D gene unclear. CDR1 and CDR2 (germline): MNHEY, SMNVEV (reference sequence). Trimming shortened V by 3 bases and J by 1 base, and 5 bases separated the two germline ends. The CDR3 runs 13 residues. CDR3 DNA sequence: TGTGCCAGCAGTTTTCCGGGCACAGATACGCAGTATTTT. Its translation is CASSFPGTDTQYF.

This chain uses TRBV7-9 with TRBJ2-7, with TRBD1 identical over 7 bases. CDR3 size: 15 residues. Germline CDR1 and CDR2: SEHNR and FQNEAQ (reference sequence). Losses at the gene ends were 2 bases for V and 2 bases for J; bases not matched to a gene: 6. In DNA form, the CDR3 reads TGTGCCAGCAGCTTAAGAAGGGGGCCCCCCTACGAGCAGTACTTC. Its protein is CASSLRRGPPYEQYF.

As for this clone: A read error may produce the germline difference seen at one junction end. The chain carries TRBV5-4 and TRBJ2-6; D perhaps matches TRBD1 (6 bases). Germline values: CDR1 SGHNT, CDR2 YYREEE (reference sequence). The CDR3 runs to 15 residues. CDR3 DNA sequence: TGCGCCAGCACCCCAGGGGACTCTGGGGCCAACGTCCTGACTTTC. Its protein is CASTPGDSGANVLTF. Together with reference TRBV5-4 and TRBJ2-6, the CDR3 gives the full variable domain: ETGVTQSPTHLIKTRGQQVTLRCSSQSGHNTVSWYQQALGQGPQFIFQYYREEENGRGNFPPRFSGLQFPNYSSELNVNALELDDSALYLCASTPGDSGANVLTFGAGSRLTVL.

The chain employs TRBV5-1 and TRBJ2-3; D may be TRBD1 or TRBD2 (5 bases each). Germline values: CDR1 SGHRS, CDR2 YFSETQ. The CDR3 covers 16 residues. The V gene lost 0 bases and the J gene lost 2 bases, with 13 bases spanning the gap. The CDR3 is CASSLAEVGDTDTQYF. As DNA, the CDR3 is TGCGCCAGCAGCTTGGCCGAGGTGGGGGACACAGATACGCAGTATTTT.

This clone was observed a few times. The gene calls are TRBV29-1 and TRBJ1-1; 9 bases align to TRBD1. Looked up from germline, CDR1 is SQVTM and CDR2 is ANQGSEA. This CDR3 region has 12 residues. V lost 6 bases and J lost 8; bases outside the gene matches: 7. CDR3 loop: CSVPRGTGEAFF. CDR3 DNA sequence: TGCAGCGTCCCCAGAGGGACAGGGGAAGCTTTCTTT.

The chain employs TRBV15 and TRBJ1-6, with a tentative D call TRBD1 (6 bases). Germline V gene sequence: CDR1 LNHNV, CDR2 YYDKDF (reference sequence). V lost 3 bases, J lost 5 bases, and 11 bases lay in between. CDR3 length: 15 residues. CDR3 protein: CATSSTQGHNSPLHF. The CDR3 bases are TGTGCCACCAGCAGCACACAGGGACATAATTCACCCCTCCACTTT.

The V call is TRBV2, the J call TRBJ2-1, with D unclear. Germline CDR1 reads SNHLY; CDR2 reads FYNNEI. The CDR3 sequence is 12 residues long. V was clipped by 1 base and J by 13 bases, with 11 bases between them. The CDR3 spells CASSEGGEVQFF. In DNA, the CDR3 is TGTGCCAGCAGTGAAGGAGGAGAGGTACAGTTCTTC.

V and J are TRBV7-6 and TRBJ2-2, with TRBD1 identical over 7 bases. The CDR3 consists of 14 residues. With V trimmed by 5 bases and J by 5 bases, 5 bases remained unmatched. CDR1 and CDR2 (germline): SGHVS, FNYEAQ. The CDR3 coding sequence is TGTGCCAGCAGCCCACAGACAGGGACCGGGGAGCTGTTTTTT. Protein product: CASSPQTGTGELFF.

The chain is built from TRBV7-2 and TRBJ2-1, with unresolved D. The germline V gene has CDR1 SGHTA and CDR2 FQGNSA. Between the trimmed V and J ends, which lost 1 base and 0 bases, there was a span of 7 bases. This CDR3 contains 15 residues. Here the CDR3 reads CASSLGPSSYNEQFF. DNA for the CDR3: TGTGCCAGCAGCTTAGGGCCGAGCTCCTACAATGAGCAGTTCTTC.

This clone was detected ten times or more. The chain has TRBV4-2 and TRBJ2-3; the D call may be TRBD1 or TRBD2 (6 bases each). The CDR3 extends over 16 amino acids. Germline V lookup: CDR1 LGHNA, CDR2 YNFKEQ. V shed 0 bases and J shed 2 bases, with 12 bases lying between them. Written as DNA, the CDR3 is TGTGCCAGCAGCCAAGATCCTCCGGGGGCCACAGATACGCAGTATTTT. Amino acids: CASSQDPPGATDTQYF.

The rearrangement links TRBV6-5 to TRBJ2-1; 7 nucleotides match TRBD1. V shed 6 bases, J shed 8 bases, and the junction held 13 bases outside the gene matches. CDR3 length: 15 residues. The germline CDR1 and CDR2 sequences are MNHEY and SVGAGI. The CDR3 is CASSTLQGQADEQFF. In DNA, the CDR3 is TGTGCCAGCAGCACCTTACAGGGGCAAGCGGATGAGCAGTTCTTC.

The V gene is TRBV28, the J gene TRBJ1-2, with 10 bases matching TRBD1. Trimming cost V 8 bases and J 3 bases; bases outside gene matches: 9. CDR1 is MDHEN and CDR2 is SYDVKM in the germline V gene. This CDR3 comprises 15 residues. CDR3 coding DNA: TGTGCCAGCTTGGGGGCGGACAGGGGGGACTATGGCTACACCTTC. Its translation is CASLGADRGDYGYTF.

This clone was observed a few times. The chain has TRBV10-3 and TRBJ2-3, with D tentatively TRBD2 (6 bases). Between the trimmed V and J ends, which lost 2 bases and 3 bases, there was a span of 12 bases. CDR1 ENHRY and CDR2 SYGVKD come from the germline V gene. The CDR3 spans 15 residues. The DNA for the CDR3 is TGTGCCATCAGTGAGAATGGCGGGGTTACAGATACGCAGTATTTT. The encoded protein is CAISENGGVTDTQYF.

The chain combines TRBV5-4 with TRBJ1-2; possibly TRBD1 for D (5 bases). From germline, CDR1 is SGHNT and CDR2 YYREEE (reference sequence). The CDR3 consists of 13 residues. Trimming took off 3 bases at V and 1 base at J, with 7 bases between the two ends. For the CDR3, the DNA is TGTGCCAGCAGCTCCAGGGTTAACTATGGCTACACCTTC. Amino acid sequence: CASSSRVNYGYTF.

This clone was counted a single time. This sequence joins TRBV7-6 and TRBJ2-2; perhaps D is TRBD1 or TRBD2 (5 bases each). The CDR3 has 13 amino acids. Germline V lookup: CDR1 SGHVS, CDR2 FNYEAQ. Trimming took 8 bases from V and 5 from J, leaving 12 bases between them. CDR3 in DNA: TGTGCCAGCGGTACAGGAGGAACCGGGGAGCTGTTTTTT. It encodes CASGTGGTGELFF. Full variable domain (rest looked up from reference TRBV7-6 and TRBJ2-2): GAGVSQSPRYKVTKRGQDVALRCDPISGHVSLYWYRQALGQGPEFLTYFNYEAQQDKSGLPNDRFSAERPEGSISTLTIQRTEQRDSAMYRCASGTGGTGELFFGEGSRLTVL.

This clone was recorded a few times. CDR3 in DNA: TGCGCCAGCAGCTTGGAACTAGCGGGGAGGAATACGCAGTATTTT. Translation: CASSLELAGRNTQYF. V is TRBV5-1 and J is TRBJ2-3; TRBD2 matches at 10 bases. This CDR3 is built from 15 residues. Per germline, CDR1 SGHRS and CDR2 YFSETQ. The J segment lost 7 bases and the V segment lost 0 bases, leaving 5 bases of the junction unmatched.

This clone was seen a handful of times. The V call is TRBV11-2, the J call TRBJ2-5, with a weak D call TRBD2 (6 bases). This CDR3 is 14 amino acids long. Germline V gene data show CDR1 as SGHAT and CDR2 as FQNNGV. Trimming took off 6 bases at V and 4 bases at J, with 15 bases between the two ends. CDR3 sequence: CASRVGIGRETQYF. CDR3 sequence (DNA): TGTGCCAGCAGAGTGGGAATCGGGAGAGAGACCCAGTACTTC.

The chain uses TRBV9 and TRBJ2-7; tentatively, D is TRBD2 (7 bases). Trimming cost V 0 bases and J 5 bases, with 9 bases left between them. CDR3 size: 13 residues. The V gene's germline CDR1 is SGDLS and CDR2 YYNGEE. In DNA, the CDR3 is TGTGCCAGCAGCGTAGCGGGGGGCCACGAGCAGTACTTC. This sequence encodes CASSVAGGHEQYF.

The chain couples TRBV7-9 to TRBJ2-2; 11 bases map to TRBD2. The CDR3 is 17 residues long. J gave up 0 bases and V 5 bases, and 5 bases lay outside the gene matches. Germline CDR1 and CDR2: SEHNR and FQNEAQ (reference sequence). The CDR3 loop is CASSHLAGGTNTGELFF. As DNA, the CDR3 is TGTGCCAGCAGCCACCTAGCGGGGGGAACGAACACCGGGGAGCTGTTTTTT.

The chain combines TRBV4-2 with TRBJ1-2; a possible D gene is TRBD1 (6 bases). In germline, CDR1 is LGHNA, CDR2 YNFKEQ. The CDR3 spans 15 residues. The germline V and J ends were trimmed by 0 bases and 4 bases, with 12 bases remaining between them. DNA for the CDR3: TGTGCCAGCAGCCAAGAGGGGGGCGCGGGCTATGGCTACACCTTC. Its protein is CASSQEGGAGYGYTF.

V gene TRBV9 combines with J gene TRBJ1-1, with D possibly matching TRBD1 (6 bases). Trimming took off 5 bases at V and 4 bases at J, with 12 bases between the two ends. The CDR3 length is 13 residues. Germline V gene lookup returns CDR1 SGDLS and CDR2 YYNGEE. The CDR3 DNA follows: TGTGCCAGCAGGGACAGCAGGGGCACTGAAGCTTTCTTT. It yields the protein CASRDSRGTEAFF.

The chain recombines TRBV5-1 with TRBJ1-2; D is unresolved. The CDR3 sequence is 14 residues long. Deletions cut 0 bases from V and 8 bases from J, with 14 bases between. Germline-derived CDR1 and CDR2 are SGHRS and YFSETQ. CDR3 region: CASSLVGGSGGYTF. Written as DNA, the CDR3 is TGCGCCAGCAGCTTGGTGGGAGGATCGGGCGGCTACACCTTC.

This clone was detected only a few times. In DNA form, the CDR3 reads TGTGCCAGCAGTGGGGGACAGTATAGCAATCAGCCCCAGCATTTT. Residues: CASSGGQYSNQPQHF. This chain links TRBV25-1 with TRBJ1-5; 7 nucleotides agree with TRBD1. CDR1 and CDR2 (germline): MGHDK, SYGVNS. The CDR3 sequence is 15 residues long. The V and J ends lost 4 bases and 0 bases, in that order; junction bases with no gene match: 3.

This rearrangement joins TRBV29-1 to TRBJ2-2, with D maybe TRBD2 (5 bases). This CDR3 has 14 amino acids. V lost 7 bases, J lost 0 bases, and 12 bases lay in between. The germline V gene encodes CDR1 SQVTM and CDR2 ANQGSEA. The CDR3 nucleotides are TGCAGCGCTGCGCGGGCGGCGAACACCGGGGAGCTGTTTTTT. Translation gives CSAARAANTGELFF.